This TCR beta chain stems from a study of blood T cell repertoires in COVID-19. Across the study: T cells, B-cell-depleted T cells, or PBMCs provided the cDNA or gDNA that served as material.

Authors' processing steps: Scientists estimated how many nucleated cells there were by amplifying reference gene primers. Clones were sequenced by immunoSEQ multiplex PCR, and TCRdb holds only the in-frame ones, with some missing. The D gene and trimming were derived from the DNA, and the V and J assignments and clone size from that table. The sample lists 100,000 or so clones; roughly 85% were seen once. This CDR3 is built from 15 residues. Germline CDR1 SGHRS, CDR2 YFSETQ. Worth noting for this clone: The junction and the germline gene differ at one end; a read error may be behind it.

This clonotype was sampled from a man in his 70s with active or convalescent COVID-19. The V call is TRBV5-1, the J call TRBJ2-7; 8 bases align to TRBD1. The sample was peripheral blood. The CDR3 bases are TGCGCCAGCAGCTTGGTGGGGACAGGACCCTACGAGGAAGTCTTC. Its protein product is CASSLVGTGPYEEVF.